These 12 T cell receptor beta chains share one sample of origin, sequenced in a study of T cells after yellow fever vaccination. TCRdb ran MiXCR on the 5' RACE reads and lists one entry per CDR3 protein. This sample yields some 350,000 distinct CDR3 sequences, of which 8.7% are seen a single time; roughly 17% belongs to the top ten. The sample consisted of PBMCs, taken on the day of the first yellow fever vaccination. Receptors were obtained from a man between 18 and 29 years old who received the YFV17D yellow fever vaccine.

The V and J genes are TRBV6-2 or TRBV6-3 and TRBJ2-4, with D maybe TRBD2 (6 bases). The CDR3 totals 13 residues. Germline V gene lookup returns CDR1 MNHEY and CDR2 SVGEGT. The V end lost 10 bases, the J end lost 6 bases, and 16 bases lay between the germline ends. The CDR3 DNA sequence: TGTGCCACCTCGTGGGGGGACGGAAACATTCAGTACTTC. As protein: CATSWGDGNIQYF.

On this clonotype: A much larger clone differs by one base, so this may be a read error. The chain carries TRBV4-3 and TRBJ2-1; unclear D gene. CDR1 is LGHNA and CDR2 is YSLEER in the germline V gene. This CDR3 has 12 residues. V lost 0 bases to trimming and J lost 7 bases, with 4 bases between them. DNA of the CDR3: TGCGCCAGCAGCCAAGAGGGGAATGAGCAGTTCTTC. This codes for CASSQEGNEQFF.

This clonotype was detected ten times or more. The CDR3 region has the DNA TGTGCCAGCAGTTTATGGACAGGGGGAGGAAACACCATATATTTT. Amino acids: CASSLWTGGGNTIYF. The genes are TRBV28 and TRBJ1-3, with TRBD1 matching over 9 bases. The CDR3 length is 15 residues. Germline V gene sequence: CDR1 MDHEN, CDR2 SYDVKM. V gave up 0 bases and J gave up 4 bases; unmatched junction bases: 1.

V gene TRBV5-1 combines with J gene TRBJ2-3; D may be TRBD2 (7 bases). Trimming stripped 3 bases from V and 7 bases from J, with 15 bases between. This CDR3 is 14 amino acids long. Looked up from germline, CDR1 is SGHRS and CDR2 is YFSETQ. The CDR3 region has the DNA TGCGCCAGCAGCTGGCGGGGGCCGCCTTATACGCAGTATTTT. Its protein is CASSWRGPPYTQYF.

This clonotype was counted only a few times. The chain carries TRBV30 and TRBJ1-1, with TRBD1 as a possible D gene (5 bases). The CDR3 runs 12 residues. V dropped 2 bases and J dropped 4 bases, with 8 bases sitting between them. Germline CDR1 is GTSNPN and CDR2 is SVGIG (reference sequence). CDR3 sequence reads: CAWSHGGTEAFF. In DNA form, the CDR3 reads TGTGCCTGGAGTCACGGGGGCACTGAAGCTTTCTTT.

The chain joins TRBV7-9 to TRBJ2-3, with D perhaps matching TRBD1 or TRBD2 (7 bases each). Germline CDR1 reads SEHNR; CDR2 reads FQNEAQ (reference sequence). The CDR3 runs to 13 residues. The V end was cut by 11 bases, the J end by 4 bases, with 16 bases between. This CDR3 is CAAGRGLADTQYF. In nucleotides, the CDR3 is TGTGCCGCAGGGAGGGGGCTCGCAGATACGCAGTATTTT. Variable domain in full (rest from reference TRBV7-9 and TRBJ2-3): DTGVSQNPRHKITKRGQNVTFRCDPISEHNRLYWYRQTLGQGPEFLTYFQNEAQLEKSRLLSDRFSAERPKGSFSTLEIQRTEQGDSAMYLCAAGRGLADTQYFGPGTRLTVL.

This clonotype was detected a few times. V is TRBV5-1 and J is TRBJ1-1; D unclear. V lost 3 bases, J lost 6 bases, and 12 bases lay in between. This CDR3 has 13 residues. Germline CDR1 SGHRS, CDR2 YFSETQ. The CDR3 region has the DNA TGCGCCAGCAGCTCTGAACATGGGGCTGAAGCTTTCTTT. This translates into CASSSEHGAEAFF.

The chain couples TRBV12-3 or TRBV12-4 to TRBJ2-5, with a tentative D call TRBD1 (6 bases). CDR3 length: 14 amino acids. V was clipped by 7 bases and J by 1 base, with 13 bases between them. The CDR3 DNA reads TGTGCCAGCACCATAGACAGGACCCAAGAGACCCAGTACTTC. It translates to CASTIDRTQETQYF.

This clonotype was detected only a few times. This chain connects TRBV6-5 to TRBJ1-2; TRBD1 agrees at 7 bases. In germline, CDR1 is MNHEY, CDR2 SVGAGI. CDR3 length: 17 residues. V lost 0 bases and J lost 7; bases outside the gene matches: 14. The CDR3 sequence is CASSYSGDSSQPSGYTF. The CDR3 bases are TGTGCCAGCAGTTACTCAGGGGACAGTTCCCAACCCAGTGGCTACACCTTC.

This CDR3 reads CASSLYRRGIGEKLFF. CDR3 in DNA: TGCGCCAGCAGCTTGTATCGGCGGGGCATTGGTGAAAAACTGTTTTTT. The chain recombines TRBV5-1 with TRBJ1-4, with TRBD1 as a possible D gene (5 bases). Trimming removed 1 base from V and 7 bases from J, with 17 bases in between. CDR1 is SGHRS and CDR2 is YFSETQ in the germline V gene. The CDR3 runs 16 residues.

This clonotype was counted between two and nine times. This chain connects TRBV28 to TRBJ1-3; D is unresolved. This CDR3 contains 18 residues. Trimming stripped 3 bases from V and 3 bases from J, with 21 bases between. Germline V CDR1 and CDR2: MDHEN, SYDVKM. CDR3 nucleotides: TGTGCCAGCAGTTTTATGGACCCCTGGGCAGCTCATGGAAACACCATATATTTT. This encodes CASSFMDPWAAHGNTIYF.

This clonotype was found a few times. The chain carries TRBV29-1 and TRBJ1-1, with TRBD1 as a possible D gene (5 bases). The CDR3 runs to 13 residues. Trimming left V 1 base short and J 4 bases short, with 10 bases between. Per germline, CDR1 SQVTM and CDR2 ANQGSEA. The CDR3 DNA reads TGCAGCGTTGAAGTCTTGGGGGGCACTGAAGCTTTCTTT. Encoded protein: CSVEVLGGTEAFF.